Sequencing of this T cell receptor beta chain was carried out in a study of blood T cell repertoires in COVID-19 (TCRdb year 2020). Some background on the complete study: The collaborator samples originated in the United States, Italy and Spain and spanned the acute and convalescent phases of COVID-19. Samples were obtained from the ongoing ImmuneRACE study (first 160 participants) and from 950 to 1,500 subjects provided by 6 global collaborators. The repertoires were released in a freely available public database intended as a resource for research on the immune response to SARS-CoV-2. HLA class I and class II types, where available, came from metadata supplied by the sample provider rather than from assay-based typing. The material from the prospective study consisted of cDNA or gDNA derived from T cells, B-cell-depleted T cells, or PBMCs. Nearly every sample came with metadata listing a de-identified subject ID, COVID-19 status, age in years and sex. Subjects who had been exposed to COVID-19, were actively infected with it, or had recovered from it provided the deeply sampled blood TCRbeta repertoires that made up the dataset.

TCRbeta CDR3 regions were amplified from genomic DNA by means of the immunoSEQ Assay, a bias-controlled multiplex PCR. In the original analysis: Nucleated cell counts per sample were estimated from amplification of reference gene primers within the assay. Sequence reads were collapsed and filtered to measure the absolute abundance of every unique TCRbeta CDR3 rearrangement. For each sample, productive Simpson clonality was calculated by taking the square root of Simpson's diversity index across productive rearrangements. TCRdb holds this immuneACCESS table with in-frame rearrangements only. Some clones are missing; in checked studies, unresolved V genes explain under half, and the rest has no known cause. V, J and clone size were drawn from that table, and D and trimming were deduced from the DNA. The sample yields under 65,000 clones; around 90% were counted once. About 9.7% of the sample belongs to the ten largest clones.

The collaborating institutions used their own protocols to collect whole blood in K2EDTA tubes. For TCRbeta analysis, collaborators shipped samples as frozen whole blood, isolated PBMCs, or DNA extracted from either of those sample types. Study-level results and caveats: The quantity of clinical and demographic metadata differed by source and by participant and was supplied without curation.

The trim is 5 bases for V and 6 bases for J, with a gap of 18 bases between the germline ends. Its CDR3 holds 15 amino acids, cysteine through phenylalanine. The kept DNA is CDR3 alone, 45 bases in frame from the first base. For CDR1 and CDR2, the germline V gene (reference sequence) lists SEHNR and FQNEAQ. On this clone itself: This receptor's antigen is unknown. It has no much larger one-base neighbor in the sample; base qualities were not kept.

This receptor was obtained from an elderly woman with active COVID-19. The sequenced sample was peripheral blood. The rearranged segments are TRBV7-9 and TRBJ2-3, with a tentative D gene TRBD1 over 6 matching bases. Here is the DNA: TGTGCCAGCAGCGATAGGGACACCTCACCCGATACGCAGTATTTT. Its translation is CASSDRDTSPDTQYF.